Presented here are 8 T cell receptor beta chains from one specimen sequenced in a study of OX40 agonist ivuxolimab in advanced cancers. Profiling relied on immunoSEQ multiplex PCR, and the TCRdb table lists in-frame clones only, not all of them. This table has 15,000 to 20,000 clones, 87% appearing once. Source: CD4+ or CD8+ T cells sorted from blood, taken in a trial of the OX40 agonist ivuxolimab. These receptors originate from an adult with an advanced solid tumor such as melanoma, head and neck, liver or kidney cancer.

The chain employs TRBV4-2 and TRBJ2-7; 10 bases align to TRBD2. Germline assignment: CDR1 LGHNA and CDR2 YNFKEQ. The J segment lost 4 bases and the V segment lost 1 base, leaving 7 bases of the junction unmatched. The CDR3 runs 16 residues. This CDR3 reads CASSQVSAGGLYEQYF. CDR3 bases: TGTGCCAGCAGCCAAGTCTCAGCGGGAGGGCTTTACGAGCAGTACTTC.

This chain links TRBV7-9 with TRBJ2-6; D is unclear. V was clipped by 5 bases and J by 3 bases, with 8 bases between them. Per the germline V gene, CDR1 is SEHNR and CDR2 is FQNEAQ (reference sequence). This CDR3 spans 14 amino acids. CDR3 sequence (DNA): TGTGCCAGCAGCGCCTTGGGTGGGGCCAACGTCCTGACTTTC. Translated, it gives CASSALGGANVLTF.

The chain combines TRBV9 with TRBJ2-2, with D hard to call. The CDR3 sequence is 14 residues long. Germline CDR1 and CDR2: SGDLS and YYNGEE. V was cut by 1 base and J by 2 bases, with 6 bases left in between. CDR3 in amino acids: CASSVNANTGELFF. CDR3 nucleotides: TGTGCCAGCAGCGTAAATGCTAACACCGGGGAGCTGTTTTTT.

The V gene is TRBV21-1, the J gene TRBJ2-3; no DNA check was done on the table's D call, TRBD2. TRBV21-1 is shown as a pseudogene. CDR3 length equals 16 residues. DNA for the CDR3: TGTGCCAGCAGATATGAGACTAGCGAGCCTCGGGATACGCAGTATTTT. It encodes CASRYETSEPRDTQYF.

The rearrangement uses TRBV29-1 and TRBJ2-2; tentative D call: TRBD2 (6 bases). Germline lookup yields CDR1 SQVTM and CDR2 ANQGSEA. The CDR3 consists of 14 residues. The ends were cut back, 5 bases at V and 5 bases at J, with 15 bases in the middle. CDR3 residues: CSVNSGIGTGELFF. The CDR3 DNA reads as TGCAGCGTTAATAGCGGAATTGGGACCGGGGAGCTGTTTTTT.

The chain uses TRBV25-1 and TRBJ2-5; perhaps TRBD1 as D (5 bases). Per germline, CDR1 MGHDK and CDR2 SYGVNS. Trimming removed 4 bases at V and 4 bases at J, with 13 bases between. This CDR3 comprises 14 residues. The CDR3 region is CASSGQGFPETQYF. Written as DNA, the CDR3 is TGTGCCAGCAGTGGGCAGGGCTTTCCAGAGACCCAGTACTTC. Using reference TRBV25-1 and TRBJ2-5 for the parts outside the CDR3, the full variable domain is EADIYQTPRYLVIGTGKKITLECSQTMGHDKMYWYQQDPGMELHLIHYSYGVNSTEKGDLSSESTVSRIRTEHFPLTLESARPSHTSQYLCASSGQGFPETQYFGPGTRLLVL.

This chain links TRBV7-8 with TRBJ2-5; tentatively, D is TRBD2 (7 bases). CDR1 and CDR2 from the germline V gene are SGHVS and FQNEAQ. The length of the CDR3 is 15 residues. Trimming stripped 7 bases from V and 5 bases from J, with 20 bases between. The CDR3 sequence: CASTLQGGGRETQYF. CDR3 in DNA: TGTGCCAGCACCCTACAGGGAGGGGGTCGGGAGACCCAGTACTTC.

This clone was seen a few times. The chain combines TRBV19 with TRBJ2-7; D may match TRBD1 or TRBD2 (5 bases each). Germline assignment: CDR1 LNHDA and CDR2 SQIVND (reference sequence). V lost 5 bases and J lost 7, with 15 bases in between. CDR3 length: 13 amino acids. CDR3 loop: CASSRLAWGEQYF. The CDR3 DNA follows: TGTGCCAGTAGTCGGCTTGCCTGGGGGGAGCAGTACTTC. Full variable domain (remainder filled in from reference TRBV19 and TRBJ2-7): DGGITQSPKYLFRKEGQNVTLSCEQNLNHDAMYWYRQDPGQGLRLIYYSQIVNDFQKGDIAEGYSVSREKKESFPLTVTSAQKNPTAFYLCASSRLAWGEQYFGPGTRLTVT.